This T cell receptor (beta chain) was profiled in a study of early T cells in non-severe SARS-CoV-2 infection. Researchers tagged individual cDNA molecules with unique molecular identifiers. TCRdb redid the calling of the 5' RACE reads with MiXCR, one entry per CDR3 protein. The sample carries 90,000 to 120,000 distinct CDR3 sequences, about an eighth recorded once. Study findings and constraints: In VDJdb matching, anti-spike CD8 responses were favored while private and CD4 specificities went missing.

As concerns this clonotype: Its matching antigen is unknown.

The ends lost 4 bases at V and 2 bases at J; junction bases unmatched: 11. The CDR3 has 16 amino acids. The germline gives CDR1 MDHEN, CDR2 SYDVKM. The chain recombines TRBV28 with TRBJ2-7; 7 nucleotides line up with TRBD1. Source material: whole blood. The sequence was obtained from an adult who was a healthcare worker with PCR-confirmed SARS-CoV-2 infection or an uninfected control (not recorded which). The CDR3 nucleotides are TGTGCCAGCAGTTACGTGCCAGGGACAGTTACCTACGAGCAGTACTTC. This codes for CASSYVPGTVTYEQYF.